The 7 T cell receptor beta chains presented below share a single source sample, sequenced in a study of T cells after yellow fever vaccination. TCRdb redid the calling of the 5' RACE reads with MiXCR, one entry per CDR3 protein. This table holds some 550,000 distinct CDR3 sequences, roughly 19% found once. Material: PBMCs, obtained 15 days after the yellow fever booster vaccination. Source of these receptors: a man aged 25-40 years who received the YFV17D yellow fever vaccine.

V and J are TRBV18 and TRBJ1-5; weak D call: TRBD1 (6 bases). Trimming left V 6 bases short and J 3 bases short, with 18 bases between. This CDR3 is built from 16 residues. Germline loops: CDR1 KGHSH, CDR2 LQKENI. In nucleotides, the CDR3 is TGTGCCAGCTCCCATCAACAGGGAACTTACAATCAGCCCCAGCATTTT. As protein: CASSHQQGTYNQPQHF.

This clonotype showed up just a few times. V gene TRBV29-1 combines with J gene TRBJ1-5, with a weak D call TRBD1 (5 bases). CDR1 and CDR2 from the germline V gene are SQVTM and ANQGSEA. There are 13 residues in the CDR3. Trimming shortened V by 6 bases and J by 5 bases, and 14 bases separated the two germline ends. CDR3 coding DNA: TGCAGCGTGGGACGGGCAGTAGATCAGCCCCAGCATTTT. As protein: CSVGRAVDQPQHF.

The V and J genes are TRBV29-1 and TRBJ1-2, with 9 bases lining up with TRBD1. This CDR3 comprises 13 residues. V lost 7 bases to trimming and J lost 1 base; unmatched junction nucleotides: 4. Germline V lookup: CDR1 SQVTM, CDR2 ANQGSEA. CDR3 sequence: CSGGTGNNYGYTF. The CDR3 nucleotides are TGCAGCGGGGGGACAGGGAATAACTATGGCTACACCTTC.

The chain carries TRBV20-1 and TRBJ2-7; perhaps TRBD2 as D (6 bases). The CDR3 sequence is 14 residues long. V was trimmed by 5 bases and J by 1 base, leaving 15 bases between them. Germline loops: CDR1 DFQATT, CDR2 SNEGSKA (reference sequence). The CDR3 sequence: CSAGGLTISYEQYF. CDR3 nucleotides: TGCAGTGCTGGGGGACTTACCATTTCCTACGAGCAGTACTTC.

This clonotype came up a few times. The gene calls are TRBV5-6 and TRBJ2-7, with D perhaps matching TRBD1 (6 bases). Trimming took off 4 bases at V and 5 bases at J, with 16 bases between the two ends. This CDR3 has 14 amino acids. Germline CDR1 SGHDT, CDR2 YYEEEE. CDR3 sequence: CASSRDRFVDEQYF. The CDR3 DNA reads TGTGCCAGCAGCCGAGACAGGTTTGTAGACGAGCAGTACTTC. Drawing the rest from reference TRBV5-6 and TRBJ2-7, the complete variable domain is DAGVTQSPTHLIKTRGQQVTLRCSPKSGHDTVSWYQQALGQGPQFIFQYYEEEERQRGNFPDRFSGHQFPNYSSELNVNALLLGDSALYLCASSRDRFVDEQYFGPGTRLTVT.

This clonotype was seen a handful of times. The chain employs TRBV12-3 or TRBV12-4 and TRBJ1-2, with D unclear. CDR3 length: 12 amino acids. The V end was cut by 6 bases, the J end by 7 bases, with 12 bases between. The CDR3 sequence: CASSRGRSGYTF. Written as DNA, the CDR3 is TGTGCCAGCAGCCGAGGAAGATCTGGCTACACCTTC.

The chain uses TRBV7-2 and TRBJ2-2; 7 positions agree with TRBD2. V lost 5 bases to trimming and J lost 4 bases; unmatched junction nucleotides: 4. CDR3 length: 14 residues. The germline gives CDR1 SGHTA, CDR2 FQGNSA. As DNA, the CDR3 is TGTGCCAGCAGCGCGGGACTATCCACCGGGGAGCTGTTTTTT. Protein product: CASSAGLSTGELFF.